Given below is one T cell receptor (beta chain) in context. This record comes from a study of OX40 agonist ivuxolimab in advanced cancers. Measured with immunoSEQ multiplex PCR; TCRdb has only the in-frame clones, and not every one. This table has 55,000 to 90,000 clones, 86% appearing once. Collection of blood occurred at baseline, at cycle 4 day 1, and at cycle 7 day 1. Germline CDR1 WNHNN, CDR2 SYGVQD (reference sequence). J lost 5 bases, V lost 2 bases, and 2 bases had no gene match. This CDR3 comprises 15 residues. This clonotype was obtained from an adult with an advanced solid tumor such as melanoma, head and neck, liver or kidney cancer. Sequencing used CD4+ or CD8+ T cells sorted from blood, obtained in a trial of the OX40 agonist ivuxolimab. This chain joins TRBV10-1 and TRBJ2-2; TRBD1 aligns across 10 bases. The chain's CDR3 is CASSERGQGTGELFF. DNA of the CDR3: TGCGCCAGCAGTGAGCGGGGACAGGGGACCGGGGAGCTGTTTTTT.